Reported below is one T cell receptor beta chain. Its antigen is undetermined. The sample belongs to a study of post-analysis software for immune sequencing data. The overall study: There were relapsing-remitting, secondary progressive and progressive-relapsing multiple sclerosis among the disease courses included.

V gave up 6 bases and J gave up 1 base, with 13 bases separating them. This CDR3 comprises 15 residues. Prepared libraries of TCR beta cDNA carried unique molecular identifiers. Researchers reported approximately 500,000 cDNA molecules coming from about 1 to 10 million T cells. Each CDR3 protein is one row after TCRdb ran MiXCR on the PCR reads. This sample has hundreds of thousands of distinct CDR3 sequences, with 55% to 60% found just once. Broader study findings: In multiple sclerosis, normalized Chao1 diversity was significantly below that of controls. Patients used about 5 TRBV segments, including TRBV5-6, TRBV5-1 and TRBV20-1, more often than controls. F measure clustering grouped samples strongly by preparation batch.

This sequence joins TRBV12-3 or TRBV12-4 and TRBJ2-1, with D perhaps matching TRBD2 (7 bases). The sequenced sample was blood. The clonotype originates from a girl aged 2-10 years with multiple sclerosis. Here the CDR3 reads CASRESGTSYNEQFF. CDR3 coding DNA: TGTGCCAGCAGGGAGAGCGGGACATCCTACAATGAGCAGTTCTTC.